This T cell receptor (beta chain) is from a study of blood T cell repertoires in COVID-19. Turning to the study itself: Sites across the United States, Italy and Spain contributed samples from acute and convalescent COVID-19.

The Seattle patients, enrolled during active infection, were followed longitudinally. Generated by immunoSEQ multiplex PCR, the TCRdb table keeps only in-frame clones and is missing some. The sample lists roughly 280,000 clones; about 88% were seen once. This CDR3 comprises 14 residues. The germline V gene encodes CDR1 SNHLY and CDR2 FYNNEI. The V and J ends lost 4 bases and 1 base, in that order; junction bases with no gene match: 2. The receptor was isolated from a woman younger than 45 with COVID-19, enrolled during active disease. This chain connects TRBV2 to TRBJ2-5; 8 bases map to TRBD2. Source material: peripheral blood. CDR3 nucleotides: TGTGCCAGCAGTGTAACTAGCGGCCAAGAGACCCAGTACTTC. The encoded protein is CASSVTSGQETQYF.